This T cell receptor (beta chain) is from a study of beta chain features in type 1 diabetes. Findings and limits, study-wide: The study found moderately but significantly shorter TCRB CDR3s in all four CD4+ subsets of Type 1 diabetes patients.

This clone turned up a few times. Its antigen is not known. Of the isolated RNA, all was reverse transcribed, and so the sequenced material was expressed TCRB transcripts. Method: immunoSEQ multiplex PCR; TCRdb's copy keeps in-frame clones and lacks some. The sample has around 97,000 clones; 25% to 35% are singletons. The ends were cut back, 5 bases at V and 5 bases at J, with 23 bases in the middle. The CDR3 is 17 residues long. Germline CDR1 is SGHTA and CDR2 is FQGNSA. Sequenced input: central memory CD4+ T cells from blood. This TCR came from a young woman with type 1 diabetes. This chain links TRBV7-2 with TRBJ2-3; tentatively, D is TRBD2 (5 bases). CDR3: CASSPRGPQLGGDTQYF. The CDR3 nucleotides are TGTGCCAGCAGCCCCCGGGGTCCCCAGCTCGGCGGAGATACGCAGTATTTT.